This T cell receptor beta chain originates from a study of siplizumab effects on memory and regulatory T cells. Study-wide findings and caveats: Alloreactive clones mapping to unstimulated subsets formed only a minor fraction.

A note on this clone: Its antigen is undetermined.

For every sample, 90,000 to 100,000 TCR templates were assayed. TCRdb keeps only in-frame clones here, not all; method: immunoSEQ multiplex PCR. The table records tens of thousands of clones, approximately 94% of them present only once. V was shortened by 3 bases and J by 2 bases, with 13 bases between the two germline ends. Germline lookup yields CDR1 SEHNR and CDR2 FQNEAQ (reference sequence). The CDR3 extends over 15 amino acids. The chain recombines TRBV7-9 with TRBJ2-5, with D perhaps matching TRBD1 (6 bases). This clonotype was sampled from a human donor in good health. The material sequenced was CD8+ T cells sorted from blood. In nucleotides, the CDR3 is TGTGCCAGCAGCTTGTCACAGGGTTCTCAAGAGACCCAGTACTTC. Amino acid sequence: CASSLSQGSQETQYF. Looking up the rest from reference TRBV7-9 and TRBJ2-5 gives the full variable domain: DTGVSQNPRHKITKRGQNVTFRCDPISEHNRLYWYRQTLGQGPEFLTYFQNEAQLEKSRLLSDRFSAERPKGSFSTLEIQRTEQGDSAMYLCASSLSQGSQETQYFGPGTRLLVL.